The present entry profiles one T cell receptor beta chain with its context. Its cognate antigen is unknown. The CDR3 loop spans 16 amino acids. Germline values: CDR1 SEHNR, CDR2 FQNEAQ (reference sequence). J was trimmed by 2 bases and V by 5 bases; bases with no gene match: 6. TCRdb re-analysed the reads in MiXCR, keeping a single row per CDR3 protein. The sample yields about 160,000 distinct CDR3 sequences, 17% seen once. These data belong to a study of T cell repertoires in cytomegalovirus infection. Study in general: Public TCR beta signatures marked donors with CMV infection and the matching HLA.

Broader study findings: What dominated the ex vivo response were HLA-C-restricted CMV-specific TCR beta clonotypes. Cumulative public TCR beta family frequency identified CMV carriers with the relevant HLA.

The chain is built from TRBV7-9 and TRBJ2-2; 9 bases are a match to TRBD2. The sequence came from a human donor in good health (CMV status not recorded). Some clones in this sample may be carry-over from other donors' samples. The sample consisted of CD8+ T cells from PBMCs. DNA for the CDR3: TGTGCCAGCAGCCTTCTGACTAGCGGAAACACCGGGGAGCTGTTTTTT. Its protein is CASSLLTSGNTGELFF.